These T cell receptor beta chains were read from a single sample in a study of blood T cells in healthy people across ages. TCRdb re-derived calls from the 5' RACE reads in MiXCR, one entry per CDR3 protein. The sample lists around 1,900,000 distinct CDR3 sequences, roughly 43% occurring once. Sample: blood. The receptor set was obtained from a human donor in good health. The CDR3 runs from the conserved cysteine through the conserved F or W. D genes are given only for firm matches. Clone size is stated in some rows and not others, as once, few, many or a class when expanded.

V,size,J,D,DNA,CDR3
TRBV10-3,NA,TRBJ1-2,TRBD1,TGTGCCATCAGTGCCTCACAGGGGCTCGACTATGGCTACACCTTC,CAISASQGLDYGYTF
TRBV5-1,NA,TRBJ2-1,NA,TGCGCCAGCAGCTTGGCCGAAGCGGGTTGGCCCCAAGAGCAGTTCTTC,CASSLAEAGWPQEQFF
TRBV6-1,NA,TRBJ1-5,NA,TGTGCCAGCAGGATGAATAGCAATCAGCCCCAGCATTTT,CASRMNSNQPQHF
TRBV2,NA,TRBJ2-3,TRBD2,TGTGCCAGCAGTCACACTAGCGGGGGAATGAGCACGCAGTATTTT,CASSHTSGGMSTQYF
TRBV14,NA,TRBJ1-2,TRBD1,TGTGCCAGCAGCCAAGGGACAGGGATTTTTGGCTACACCTTC,CASSQGTGIFGYTF
TRBV20-1,NA,TRBJ2-4,NA,TGCAGTGTCTCGGGACGGACTCTAGCCAAAAACATTCAGTACTTC,CSVSGRTLAKNIQYF
TRBV10-3,few,TRBJ2-3,TRBD2,TGTGCCATCACCCGCGGGGGTCCTAGCACAGATACGCAGTATTTT,CAITRGGPSTDTQYF
TRBV2,NA,TRBJ1-1,NA,TGTGCCAGCAGTGAACAAGGGAAAACTGAAGCTTTCTTT,CASSEQGKTEAFF
TRBV5-5,few,TRBJ1-1,TRBD1,TGTGCCAGCAGTTATGGACAGGGGGCAGGAAAGACTGAAGCTTTCTTT,CASSYGQGAGKTEAFF
TRBV4-3,NA,TRBJ2-1,NA,TGCGCCAGCAGCCAAGGAGAAGATTGGCGTGAGCAGTTCTTC,CASSQGEDWREQFF
TRBV4-3,many,TRBJ2-6,NA,TGCGCCAGCAGCCAAGAAGCGGTCTCTGGGGCCAACGTCCTGACTTTC,CASSQEAVSGANVLTF
TRBV25-1,NA,TRBJ2-1,TRBD2,TGTGCCAGCAGTGAATTTTTTTCACGACTAGCGGGGGATACATACAATGAGCAGTTCTTC,CASSEFFSRLAGDTYNEQFF
TRBV7-9,NA,TRBJ1-1,NA,TGTGCCAGCAGCTTAAGGACATCCGCAGGCACTGAAGCTTTCTTT,CASSLRTSAGTEAFF
TRBV2,NA,TRBJ2-4,NA,TGTGCCAGCAGTGCCAGGAGAGACATTCAGTACTTC,CASSARRDIQYF
TRBV20-1,few,TRBJ1-6,NA,TGCAGTGCTGCAACGACAGCATTCTCCTATAATTCACCCCTCCACTTT,CSAATTAFSYNSPLHF
TRBV4-3,few,TRBJ2-5,NA,TGCGCCAGCAGCCCCTTCTTTGGAGGGGGCCAGGGAGAGACCCAGTACTTC,CASSPFFGGGQGETQYF
TRBV5-1,NA,TRBJ2-1,TRBD2,TGCGCCTCAGCGGGACTGCTAAGTGGGAATGAGCAGTTCTTC,CASAGLLSGNEQFF
TRBV6-1,NA,TRBJ2-1,NA,TGTGCCAGCAGTGACCCTGGCGGGTACTACAATGAGCAGTTCTTC,CASSDPGGYYNEQFF
TRBV9,NA,TRBJ2-1,TRBD1,TGTGCCAGCAGCTCAGGACCGGGACAGGGGGTGCATGAGCAGTTCTTC,CASSSGPGQGVHEQFF
TRBV6-5,NA,TRBJ2-5,TRBD2,TGTGCCAGCAGTACTAGCGGGGGTGGATTGTCAGAGACCCAGTACTTC,CASSTSGGGLSETQYF
TRBV14,few,TRBJ2-7,NA,TGTGCCAGCAGCCCCATCGCGGGACAGACCTACGAGCAGTACTTC,CASSPIAGQTYEQYF
TRBV5-4,few,TRBJ2-7,TRBD1,TGTGCCAGCAGACAATGGGACAGGCTTAGCGAGCAGTACTTC,CASRQWDRLSEQYF
TRBV7-2,NA,TRBJ1-1,NA,TGTGCCAGCAGCTTAGGGTCAGGCACTTACACTGAAGCTTTCTTT,CASSLGSGTYTEAFF
TRBV11-2,few,TRBJ2-4,TRBD1,TGTGCCAGCAGCTGGGGGACAGGCCGGGGTGAGGAGCAGTACTTC,CASSWGTGRGEEQYF
TRBV7-9,few,TRBJ2-4,NA,TGTGCCAGCAGCTTAGGTGCGGCAGGCTTGAACATTCAGTACTTC,CASSLGAAGLNIQYF
TRBV5-5,few,TRBJ2-3,TRBD1,TGTGCCAGCAGATTAGGACAGGGGTCAGATACGCAGTATTTT,CASRLGQGSDTQYF
TRBV29-1,few,TRBJ2-7,NA,TGCAGCGTTGTCCTACCGAGCTCCTACGAGCAGTACTTC,CSVVLPSSYEQYF
TRBV9,NA,TRBJ2-4,NA,TGTGCCAGCAGCGTAGGGGGGGAGGACATTCAGTACTTC,CASSVGGEDIQYF
TRBV24-1,NA,TRBJ1-5,NA,TGTGCCACCAGTGATTCAGGGGACCCTAGCAATCAGCCCCAGCATTTT,CATSDSGDPSNQPQHF
TRBV7-8,NA,TRBJ1-5,NA,TGTGCCAGCAGCTTGGTGAGGGGCAATCAGCCCCAGCATTTT,CASSLVRGNQPQHF
TRBV20-1,few,TRBJ1-5,NA,TGCAGTGCTCTCATTTGGGGCAGAGGCAATCAGCCCCAGCATTTT,CSALIWGRGNQPQHF
TRBV20-1,NA,TRBJ1-1,NA,TGCAGTGCTGGGGTGGCTGATTCAAGGGGGGCTTTCTTT,CSAGVADSRGAFF
TRBV4-2,NA,TRBJ2-7,TRBD1,TGTGCCAGCAGCCAAGATTTACAGGGGCCAACCACCTACGAGCAGTACTTC,CASSQDLQGPTTYEQYF
TRBV25-1,NA,TRBJ1-2,NA,TGTGCCAGCAGTGACAATCGGGCAGGGGAGACCTATGGCTACACCTTC,CASSDNRAGETYGYTF
TRBV5-5,NA,TRBJ2-3,TRBD2,TGTGCCAGCAGCTTGAGAGCCCTAGCGGGGGGCGAAGATACGCAGTATTTT,CASSLRALAGGEDTQYF
TRBV28,NA,TRBJ2-1,TRBD2,TGTGCCAGCAGTGGGACTAGCGGGGGGGCCCCCAATGAGCAGTTCTTC,CASSGTSGGAPNEQFF
TRBV2,few,TRBJ2-1,NA,TGTGCCAGCGACGCAAACAGCCATTGGGGGTACAATGAGCAGTTCTTC,CASDANSHWGYNEQFF
TRBV5-6,NA,TRBJ2-3,NA,TGTGCCAGCAGCCCGCAGATGTCTACCACAGATACGCAGTATTTT,CASSPQMSTTDTQYF
TRBV7-9,few,TRBJ1-5,NA,TGTGCCAGCAGCTTAAACGTAGGCAGGGACGTTCAGCCCCAGCATTTT,CASSLNVGRDVQPQHF
TRBV7-2,few,TRBJ2-1,TRBD2,TGTGCCAGCAGCTTAGCGCGGGGGTATCAGGAGCAGTTCTTC,CASSLARGYQEQFF
TRBV7-2,NA,TRBJ1-5,TRBD1,TGTGCCAGCAGCCCCCGGACAGGGGAGGACAATCAGCCCCAGCATTTT,CASSPRTGEDNQPQHF
TRBV9,NA,TRBJ2-1,NA,TGTGCCAGCAGCCACCTTTTAGAGGGGGTAGATGAGCAGTTCTTC,CASSHLLEGVDEQFF
TRBV28,NA,TRBJ2-7,NA,TGTGCCAGCATGGGGACATCGAGCTCCTACGAGCAGTACTTC,CASMGTSSSYEQYF
TRBV4-1,NA,TRBJ2-3,NA,TGCACCAGCAGCTACCCGGCGCGGGGTTCAGATACGCAGTATTTT,CTSSYPARGSDTQYF
TRBV12-5,NA,TRBJ2-3,NA,TGTGCTAGTGGCCCGGCTGCAGATACGCAGTATTTT,CASGPAADTQYF
TRBV5-1,NA,TRBJ1-1,NA,TGCGCCAGCGGGCTTTCGGGGCGAGGGACTGAAGCTTTCTTT,CASGLSGRGTEAFF
TRBV7-9,few,TRBJ2-7,NA,TGTGCCAGCAGCTTAGGGAGTCTAGGAAGATCCTACGAGCAGTACTTC,CASSLGSLGRSYEQYF
TRBV29-1,many,TRBJ1-1,NA,TGCAGCGTTGCAGGACAGCTGAACACTGAAGCTTTCTTT,CSVAGQLNTEAFF
TRBV29-1,few,TRBJ2-5,NA,TGCAGCGTTGAAAGCCGGGGAGAGACCCAGTACTTC,CSVESRGETQYF
TRBV29-1,many,TRBJ1-1,NA,TGCAGCGTTCGGGGACGACTGAACACTGAAGCTTTCTTT,CSVRGRLNTEAFF